This TCR beta chain was recorded in a study of cytomegalovirus exposure and HLA in healthy donors. Overall study results and limits: Some public TCRs appeared in many individuals, while most sequences were rare.

This clone has more than one count but fewer than ten. Its antigen remains unidentified. Germline values: CDR1 MNHNS, CDR2 SASEGT. Trimming took 0 bases from V and 8 from J, leaving 10 bases between them. This CDR3 has 13 amino acids. PCR employed 60 Vbeta and 13 Jbeta primers. The protocol was immunoSEQ multiplex PCR, while the TCRdb copy is restricted to in-frame clones and leaves out a portion. The top ten hold roughly 4.8% of the sample, which has 85,000 to 95,000 clones, 76% seen once. The sequence came from a man in his thirties or forties in good health and CMV-seropositive. This chain joins TRBV6-1 and TRBJ1-1; D not resolved. Sequencing was carried out using PBMCs. As DNA, the CDR3 is TGTGCCAGCAGTGAAGCGCCCCAGGCCGAAGCTTTCTTT. Amino acid sequence: CASSEAPQAEAFF.